This T cell receptor beta chain derives from a study of memory CD4+ T cells and cytomegalovirus serostatus. Repertoires were generated with immunoSEQ multiplex PCR, while TCRdb's copy carries only in-frame clones and drops some. The data hold about 96,000 clones, with about four fifths observed a single time. Single viable CD3+CD4+CD8-CD45RO+ cells were sorted as the memory CD4+ T cells. This clonotype was obtained from an adult in good health and CMV-seropositive. Sequenced input: memory CD4+ T cells from blood.

The CDR3 coding sequence is TGTGCCAGCTCACCGTCCTCCCTCTCTGGAAACACCATATATTTT. Its translation: CASSPSSLSGNTIYF. This chain joins TRBV18 and TRBJ1-3, with D unclear. This CDR3 comprises 15 residues. Germline CDR1 is KGHSH and CDR2 is LQKENI. Trimming took off 3 bases at V and 0 bases at J, with 9 bases between the two ends.